The clone carrying this T cell receptor (beta chain) was picked up a small number of times. As yet, its antigen is unknown. This record comes from a study of human T cells and chemical hapten exposure. Overall study results and limits: Expanded TCRs produced significantly more large CDR3 similarity clusters than controls did. TCRs at a frequency above 1 in 1000 stayed unchanged with DPC sensitization.

TCRdb called the RACE reads again in MiXCR, with one record for every CDR3 protein. The sample yields 95,000 to 100,000 distinct CDR3 sequences, 11% seen once. The time point here: pre-sensitization, week 0. Regarding treatment: therapeutic diphenylcyclopropenone sensitization with weekly scalp DPC. The CDR3 runs 14 residues. Trimming cost V 6 bases and J 2 bases; bases outside gene matches: 2. The sequenced sample was whole blood, obtained in connection with sensitization to the hapten diphenylcyclopropenone (DPC). This sequence originates from a woman aged 55-75 years with alopecia areata. Some clones in this sample may be carry-over from other donors' samples. The rearrangement uses TRBV12-3 or TRBV12-4 and TRBJ1-4; 8 positions match TRBD1. DNA of the CDR3: TGTGCCAGCAGGGGACAGGTGACTAATGAAAAACTGTTTTTT. This sequence encodes CASRGQVTNEKLFF.